The 14 T cell receptor beta chains below all came from one sample that was sequenced in a study of regulatory T cells in long-lasting Graves disease. The time point here: newly diagnosed GD, antithyroid drugs for less than 3 months. From PBMCs, RNA was extracted and then used to make the TCR library. The TCR beta library used iRepertoire HTBI primers with Arm-PCR amplification of CDR3. TCRdb fed the multiplex PCR reads into MiXCR, producing one record per CDR3 protein. The table lists about 460,000 distinct CDR3 sequences, around 15% of them singletons. These data were also reused for a study on T cells in Graves' hyperthyroidism and ophthalmopathy.

The specimen was peripheral blood mononuclear cells (PBMCs), collected at new diagnosis, from a patient treated with antithyroid drugs. These receptors came from a woman aged 50 to 65 with Graves disease.

This clonotype was observed at least ten times. V and J are TRBV7-9 and TRBJ2-5; 9 bases are shared with TRBD2. Per germline, CDR1 SEHNR and CDR2 FQNEAQ (reference sequence). The V segment lost 5 bases and the J segment 5 bases; nucleotides outside the gene matches: 18. The CDR3 spans 18 residues. CDR3 DNA sequence: TGTGCCAGCAGCCCTCGTCGCGGTGGAGCGGGAGGAGGCGAGACCCAGTACTTC. This translates into CASSPRRGGAGGGETQYF. Complete variable domain (other parts from reference TRBV7-9 and TRBJ2-5): DTGVSQNPRHKITKRGQNVTFRCDPISEHNRLYWYRQTLGQGPEFLTYFQNEAQLEKSRLLSDRFSAERPKGSFSTLEIQRTEQGDSAMYLCASSPRRGGAGGGETQYFGPGTRLLVL.

The genes are TRBV27 and TRBJ1-1; D not certain. The CDR3 is 18 amino acids. The V and J ends lost 1 base and 0 bases respectively, with 18 bases between them. Germline-derived CDR1 and CDR2 are MNHEY and SMNVEV (reference sequence). The CDR3 sequence: CASSLYVGAELMNTEAFF. The CDR3 DNA sequence: TGTGCCAGCAGTTTATATGTGGGCGCCGAACTGATGAACACTGAAGCTTTCTTT.

This clonotype came up many times. The CDR3 coding sequence is TGTGCCAGCAGCCCTCGACGTAGTGAGAATGAGCAGTTCTTC. This encodes CASSPRRSENEQFF. This sequence joins TRBV7-3 and TRBJ2-1; the D is unclear. Germline CDR1 SGHTA, CDR2 FQGTGA. CDR3 length: 14 amino acids. V gave up 5 bases and J gave up 7 bases, with 15 bases separating them.

The rearrangement uses TRBV2 and TRBJ1-3, with D tentatively TRBD1 (5 bases). Germline V gene data show CDR1 as SNHLY and CDR2 as FYNNEI. The length of the CDR3 is 18 residues. V lost 4 bases and J 1 base, leaving 20 bases between the germline ends. CDR3: CASSASQGAGRSGNTIYF. The CDR3, as DNA: TGTGCCAGCAGTGCTAGCCAAGGGGCAGGGCGGTCTGGAAACACCATATATTTT.

In its sample, this clonotype was seen a few times. V and J are TRBV27 and TRBJ1-1, with D maybe TRBD1 (6 bases). The CDR3 length is 14 residues. Trimming stripped 8 bases from V and 6 bases from J, with 19 bases between. Germline V gene sequence: CDR1 MNHEY, CDR2 SMNVEV (reference sequence). The CDR3 loop is CASVREQGMAEAFF. The CDR3 DNA sequence: TGTGCCAGCGTACGCGAACAGGGTATGGCTGAAGCTTTCTTT.

This clonotype was counted many times. The chain carries TRBV28 and TRBJ2-5; 11 bases match TRBD2. V lost 11 bases to trimming and J lost 5 bases; unmatched junction nucleotides: 10. The CDR3 loop spans 14 amino acids. Germline-derived CDR1 and CDR2 are MDHEN and SYDVKM. CDR3 DNA sequence: TGTGCCTCAAAACTAGCGGGAGATTTGGAGACCCAGTACTTC. It specifies CASKLAGDLETQYF.

This clonotype was seen only a few times. The genes are TRBV5-6 and TRBJ1-6, with D tentatively TRBD1 (5 bases). Per the germline V gene, CDR1 is SGHDT and CDR2 is YYEEEE. V lost 2 bases to trimming and J lost 7 bases, with 13 bases between them. The CDR3 sequence is 15 residues long. In nucleotides, the CDR3 is TGTGCCAGCAGCTTTGGGGACGGCAAAAATTCACCCCTCCACTTT. Amino acids: CASSFGDGKNSPLHF.

In this sample, this clonotype turned up many times. The chain employs TRBV30 and TRBJ2-2; D gene uncertain. Germline V gene sequence: CDR1 GTSNPN, CDR2 SVGIG (reference sequence). Trimming removed 6 bases from V and 5 bases from J, with 10 bases in between. The CDR3 is 12 amino acids. CDR3 in amino acids: CACGIGTGELFF. The CDR3 DNA reads TGTGCCTGTGGGATCGGAACCGGGGAGCTGTTTTTT. Full variable domain (outside the CDR3, taken from reference TRBV30 and TRBJ2-2): SQTIHQWPATLVQPVGSPLSLECTVEGTSNPNLYWYRQAAGRGLQLLFYSVGIGQISSEVPQNLSASRPQDRQFILSSKKLLLSDSGFYLCACGIGTGELFFGEGSRLTVL.

This clonotype was recorded many times. Germline is not matched at one junction end, which may reflect a read error. The genes are TRBV20-1 and TRBJ2-7, with a possible D match to TRBD2 (5 bases). The CDR3 has 14 amino acids. Germline-derived CDR1 and CDR2 are DFQATT and SNEGSKA (reference sequence). The CDR3 region has the DNA TGCAGTGCTAGAGATGATGGGGAGTTCTACAAGCAGTACTTC. This translates into CSARDDGEFYKQYF.

The chain links TRBV7-2 to TRBJ2-1, with a possible D match to TRBD2 (6 bases). V was shortened by 7 bases and J by 8 bases, with 15 bases between the two germline ends. Germline V lookup: CDR1 SGHTA, CDR2 FQGNSA. The CDR3 sequence is 13 residues long. The CDR3 DNA is TGTGCCAGCACCCTGGGGCGGGAACATGAGCAGTTCTTC. It specifies CASTLGREHEQFF.

This clonotype has just a few counts. The rearrangement uses TRBV5-8 and TRBJ2-7; TRBD1 matches 7 bases. V shed 4 bases, J shed 3 bases, and the junction held 7 bases outside the gene matches. The CDR3 is 14 amino acids. CDR1 is SGHTS and CDR2 is YDEGEE in the germline V gene. The CDR3 loop reads CASSLDRDHYEQYF. The CDR3 DNA is TGTGCCAGCAGCCTTGACAGGGATCACTACGAGCAGTACTTC.

This chain connects TRBV28 to TRBJ2-1, with D possibly TRBD1 on 6 matching bases. CDR3 length: 19 residues. The germline V gene encodes CDR1 MDHEN and CDR2 SYDVKM. Between the trimmed V and J ends, which lost 5 bases and 0 bases, there was a span of 23 bases. CDR3 protein: CASSAPLGWQGSSYNEQFF. The DNA for the CDR3 is TGTGCCAGCAGTGCCCCCCTAGGGTGGCAGGGGAGCTCCTACAATGAGCAGTTCTTC. Complete variable domain (other parts from reference TRBV28 and TRBJ2-1): DVKVTQSSRYLVKRTGEKVFLECVQDMDHENMFWYRQDPGLGLRLIYFSYDVKMKEKGDIPEGYSVSREKKERFSLILESASTNQTSMYLCASSAPLGWQGSSYNEQFFGPGTRLTVL.

This clonotype occurred a few times. The chain recombines TRBV28 with TRBJ2-6; perhaps TRBD2 as D (7 bases). The CDR3 sequence is 20 residues long. Germline loops: CDR1 MDHEN, CDR2 SYDVKM. Trimming shortened V by 5 bases and J by 4 bases, and 27 bases separated the two germline ends. The CDR3 DNA reads as TGTGCCAGCAGTCCCCCGGCGGGGAGGGTGGGACATCGGGGGGCCAACGTCCTGACTTTC. Residues: CASSPPAGRVGHRGANVLTF.

This clonotype was observed at least ten times. The chain couples TRBV3-1 to TRBJ2-1, with D possibly being TRBD2 (6 bases). V was pared by 4 bases and J by 5 bases, with 21 bases between. The CDR3 sequence is 17 residues long. Per germline, CDR1 LGHDT and CDR2 YNNKEL (reference sequence). The chain's CDR3 is CASSPRGSGFSNNEQFF. The CDR3 DNA reads TGTGCCAGCAGCCCTCGGGGGAGCGGGTTTTCTAACAATGAGCAGTTCTTC.